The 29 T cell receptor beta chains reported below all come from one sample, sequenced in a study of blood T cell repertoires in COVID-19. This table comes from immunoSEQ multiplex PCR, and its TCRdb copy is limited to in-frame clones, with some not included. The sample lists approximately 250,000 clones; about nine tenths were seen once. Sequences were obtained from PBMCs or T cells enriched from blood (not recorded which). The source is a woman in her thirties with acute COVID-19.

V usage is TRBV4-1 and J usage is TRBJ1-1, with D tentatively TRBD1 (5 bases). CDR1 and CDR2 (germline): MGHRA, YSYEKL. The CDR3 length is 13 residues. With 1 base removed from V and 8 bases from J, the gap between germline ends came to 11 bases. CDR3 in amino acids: CASSQGGGGEAFF. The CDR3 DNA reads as TGCGCCAGCAGCCAAGGTGGTGGGGGGGAAGCTTTCTTT.

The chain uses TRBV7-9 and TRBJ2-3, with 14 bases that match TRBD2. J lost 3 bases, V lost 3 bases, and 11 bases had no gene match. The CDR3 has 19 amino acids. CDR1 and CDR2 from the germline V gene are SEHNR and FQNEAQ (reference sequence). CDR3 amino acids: CASSFRLAGGPKETDTQYF. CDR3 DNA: TGTGCCAGCAGCTTTAGACTAGCGGGAGGGCCAAAGGAGACAGATACGCAGTATTTT.

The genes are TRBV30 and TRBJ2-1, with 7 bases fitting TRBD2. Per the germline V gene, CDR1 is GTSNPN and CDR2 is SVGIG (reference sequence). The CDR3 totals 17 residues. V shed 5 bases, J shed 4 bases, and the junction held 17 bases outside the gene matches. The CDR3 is CAWGDARREYPYNEQFF. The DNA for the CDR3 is TGTGCCTGGGGAGATGCCAGGCGGGAGTATCCTTACAATGAGCAGTTCTTC.

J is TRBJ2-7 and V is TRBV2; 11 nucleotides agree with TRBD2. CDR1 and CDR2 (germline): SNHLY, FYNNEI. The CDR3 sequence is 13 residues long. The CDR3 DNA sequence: TGTGCTCATAAGGCTAGCGGGAGGTACGAGCAGTACTTC. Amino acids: CAHKASGRYEQYF.

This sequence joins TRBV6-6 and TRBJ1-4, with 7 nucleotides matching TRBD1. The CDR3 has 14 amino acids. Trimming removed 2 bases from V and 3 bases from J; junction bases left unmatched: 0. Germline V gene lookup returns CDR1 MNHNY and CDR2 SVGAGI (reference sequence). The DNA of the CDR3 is TGTGCCAGCAGTTACGGACAGGCTAATGAAAAACTGTTTTTT. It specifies CASSYGQANEKLFF.

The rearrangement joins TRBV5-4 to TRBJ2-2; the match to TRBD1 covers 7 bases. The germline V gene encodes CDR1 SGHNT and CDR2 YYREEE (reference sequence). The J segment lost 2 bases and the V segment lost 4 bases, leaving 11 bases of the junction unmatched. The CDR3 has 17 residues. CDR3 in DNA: TGTGCCAGCAGCCCGGGGACAGCCTTAGCTAACACCGGGGAGCTGTTTTTT. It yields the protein CASSPGTALANTGELFF.

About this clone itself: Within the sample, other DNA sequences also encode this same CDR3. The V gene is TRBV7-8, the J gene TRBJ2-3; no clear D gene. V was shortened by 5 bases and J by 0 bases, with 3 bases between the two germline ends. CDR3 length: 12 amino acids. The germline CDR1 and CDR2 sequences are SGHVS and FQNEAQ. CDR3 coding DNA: TGTGCCAGCAGCCCTAGCACAGATACGCAGTATTTT. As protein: CASSPSTDTQYF. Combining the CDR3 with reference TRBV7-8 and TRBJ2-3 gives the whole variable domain GAGVSQSPRYKVAKRGQDVALRCDPISGHVSLFWYQQALGQGPEFLTYFQNEAQLDKSGLPSDRFFAERPEGSVSTLKIQRTQQEDSAVYLCASSPSTDTQYFGPGTRLTVL.

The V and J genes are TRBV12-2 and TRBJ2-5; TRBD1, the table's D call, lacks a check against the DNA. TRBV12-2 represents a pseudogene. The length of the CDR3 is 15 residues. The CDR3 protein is CASLKQGSPQETQYF. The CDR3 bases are TGTGCAAGTCTAAAACAGGGAAGTCCCCAAGAGACCCAGTACTTC.

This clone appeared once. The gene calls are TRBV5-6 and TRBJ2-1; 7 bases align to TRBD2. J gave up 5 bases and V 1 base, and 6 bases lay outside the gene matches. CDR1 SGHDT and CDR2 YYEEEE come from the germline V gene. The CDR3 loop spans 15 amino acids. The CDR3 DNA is TGTGCCAGCAGCTTGAATCCAGCGGGGAACAATGAGCAGTTCTTC. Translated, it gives CASSLNPAGNNEQFF. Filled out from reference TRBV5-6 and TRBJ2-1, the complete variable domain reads DAGVTQSPTHLIKTRGQQVTLRCSPKSGHDTVSWYQQALGQGPQFIFQYYEEEERQRGNFPDRFSGHQFPNYSSELNVNALLLGDSALYLCASSLNPAGNNEQFFGPGTRLTVL.

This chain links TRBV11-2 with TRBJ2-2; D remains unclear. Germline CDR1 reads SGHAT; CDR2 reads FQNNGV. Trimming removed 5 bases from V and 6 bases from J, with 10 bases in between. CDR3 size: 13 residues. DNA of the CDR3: TGTGCCAGCAGCCCGACATCCGCCGGGGAGCTGTTTTTT. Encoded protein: CASSPTSAGELFF.

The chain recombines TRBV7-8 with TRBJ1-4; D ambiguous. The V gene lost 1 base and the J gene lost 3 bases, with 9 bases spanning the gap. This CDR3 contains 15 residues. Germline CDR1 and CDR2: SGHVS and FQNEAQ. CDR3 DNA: TGTGCCAGCAGCTTAGGAACAGCCTCTAATGAAAAACTGTTTTTT. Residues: CASSLGTASNEKLFF.

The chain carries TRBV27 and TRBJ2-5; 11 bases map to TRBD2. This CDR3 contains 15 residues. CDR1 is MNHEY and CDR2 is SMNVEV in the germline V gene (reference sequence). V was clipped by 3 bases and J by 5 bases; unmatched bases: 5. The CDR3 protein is CASSFVAGGWETQYF. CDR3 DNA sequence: TGTGCCAGCAGTTTTGTAGCGGGAGGGTGGGAGACCCAGTACTTC.

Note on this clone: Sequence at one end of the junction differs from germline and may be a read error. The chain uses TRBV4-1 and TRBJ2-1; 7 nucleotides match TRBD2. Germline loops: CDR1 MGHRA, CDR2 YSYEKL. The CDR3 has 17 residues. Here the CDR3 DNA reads TGCGCCAGCAGTCAAGGGGCTATAGCGGGCTCCTACAATGAGCAGTTCTTC. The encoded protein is CASSQGAIAGSYNEQFF.

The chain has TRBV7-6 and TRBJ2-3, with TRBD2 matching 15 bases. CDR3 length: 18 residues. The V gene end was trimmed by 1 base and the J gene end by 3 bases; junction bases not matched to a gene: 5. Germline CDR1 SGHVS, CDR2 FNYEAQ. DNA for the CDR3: TGTGCCAGCAGCTTAGGGTTGGGACTAGCGGGAGGTACAGATACGCAGTATTTT. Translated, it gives CASSLGLGLAGGTDTQYF. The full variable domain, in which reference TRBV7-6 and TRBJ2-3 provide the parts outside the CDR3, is GAGVSQSPRYKVTKRGQDVALRCDPISGHVSLYWYRQALGQGPEFLTYFNYEAQQDKSGLPNDRFSAERPEGSISTLTIQRTEQRDSAMYRCASSLGLGLAGGTDTQYFGPGTRLTVL.

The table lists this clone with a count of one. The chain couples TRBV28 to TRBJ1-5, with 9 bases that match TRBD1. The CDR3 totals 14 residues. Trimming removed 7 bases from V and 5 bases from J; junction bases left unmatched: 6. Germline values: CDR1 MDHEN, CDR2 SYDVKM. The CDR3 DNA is TGTGCCAGCAACCCGGGACAGGGAGATCAGCCCCAGCATTTT. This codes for CASNPGQGDQPQHF.

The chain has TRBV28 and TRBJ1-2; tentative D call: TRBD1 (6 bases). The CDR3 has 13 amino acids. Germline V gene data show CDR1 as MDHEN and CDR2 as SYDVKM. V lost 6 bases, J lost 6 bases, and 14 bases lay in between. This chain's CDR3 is CASSQTGLNGYTF. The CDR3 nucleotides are TGTGCCAGCAGCCAGACAGGCTTAAATGGCTACACCTTC.

DNA of the CDR3: TGTGCCAGCAGCTTGCAGGGTTTAGAGCAGTACTTC. The encoded protein is CASSLQGLEQYF. This chain links TRBV5-6 with TRBJ2-7; TRBD1 is a possible D gene (5 bases). V was shortened by 1 base and J by 7 bases, with 9 bases between the two germline ends. The CDR3 is made up of 12 amino acids. From germline, CDR1 is SGHDT and CDR2 YYEEEE. The whole variable domain, filled in from reference TRBV5-6 and TRBJ2-7, reads DAGVTQSPTHLIKTRGQQVTLRCSPKSGHDTVSWYQQALGQGPQFIFQYYEEEERQRGNFPDRFSGHQFPNYSSELNVNALLLGDSALYLCASSLQGLEQYFGPGTRLTVT.

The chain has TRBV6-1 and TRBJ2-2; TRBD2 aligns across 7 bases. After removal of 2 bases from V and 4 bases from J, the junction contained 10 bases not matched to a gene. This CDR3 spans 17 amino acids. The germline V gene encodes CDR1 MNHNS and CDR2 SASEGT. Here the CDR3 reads CASSEQPGSGLTGELFF. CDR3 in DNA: TGTGCCAGCAGTGAACAACCGGGTAGCGGGCTCACCGGGGAGCTGTTTTTT.

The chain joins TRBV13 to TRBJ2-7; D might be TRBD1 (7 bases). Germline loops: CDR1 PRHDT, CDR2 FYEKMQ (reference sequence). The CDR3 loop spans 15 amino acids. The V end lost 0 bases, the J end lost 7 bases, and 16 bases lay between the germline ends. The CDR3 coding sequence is TGTGCCAGCAGCTTAGGGGCAGGGGGGTTTCGGGAGCAGTACTTC. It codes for CASSLGAGGFREQYF.

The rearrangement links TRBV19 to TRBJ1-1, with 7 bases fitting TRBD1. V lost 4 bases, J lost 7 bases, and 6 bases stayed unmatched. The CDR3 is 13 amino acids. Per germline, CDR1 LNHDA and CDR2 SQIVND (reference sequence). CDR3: CASSRSRDSEAFF. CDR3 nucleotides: TGTGCCAGTAGTAGGTCCCGGGACAGTGAAGCTTTCTTT. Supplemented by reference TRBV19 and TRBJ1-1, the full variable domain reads DGGITQSPKYLFRKEGQNVTLSCEQNLNHDAMYWYRQDPGQGLRLIYYSQIVNDFQKGDIAEGYSVSREKKESFPLTVTSAQKNPTAFYLCASSRSRDSEAFFGQGTRLTVV.

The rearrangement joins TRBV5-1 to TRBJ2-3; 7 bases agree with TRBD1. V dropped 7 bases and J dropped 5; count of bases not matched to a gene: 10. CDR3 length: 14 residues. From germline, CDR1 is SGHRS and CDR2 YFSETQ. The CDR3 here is CASRGGGIGDTQYF. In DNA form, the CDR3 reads TGCGCCAGCCGAGGGGGCGGTATAGGAGATACGCAGTATTTT.

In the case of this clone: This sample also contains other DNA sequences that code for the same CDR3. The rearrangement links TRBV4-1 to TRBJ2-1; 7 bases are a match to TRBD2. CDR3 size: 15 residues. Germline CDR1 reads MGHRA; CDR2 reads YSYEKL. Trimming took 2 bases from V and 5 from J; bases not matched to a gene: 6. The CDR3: CASSQFGLADNEQFF. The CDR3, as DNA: TGCGCCAGCAGCCAATTCGGTCTAGCGGACAATGAGCAGTTCTTC.

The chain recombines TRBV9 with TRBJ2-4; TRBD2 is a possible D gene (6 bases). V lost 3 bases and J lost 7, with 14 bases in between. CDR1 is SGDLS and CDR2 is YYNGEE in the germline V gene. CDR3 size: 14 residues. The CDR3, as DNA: TGTGCCAGCAGCGCTTCGGGACTCAATAACATTCAGTACTTC. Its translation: CASSASGLNNIQYF.

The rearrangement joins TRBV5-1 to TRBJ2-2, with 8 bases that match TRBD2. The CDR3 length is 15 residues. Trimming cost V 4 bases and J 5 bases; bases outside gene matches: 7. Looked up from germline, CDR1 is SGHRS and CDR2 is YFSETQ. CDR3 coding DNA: TGCGCCAGCAGCCCCCGGGAGGGTGGAACCGGGGAGCTGTTTTTT. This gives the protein CASSPREGGTGELFF.

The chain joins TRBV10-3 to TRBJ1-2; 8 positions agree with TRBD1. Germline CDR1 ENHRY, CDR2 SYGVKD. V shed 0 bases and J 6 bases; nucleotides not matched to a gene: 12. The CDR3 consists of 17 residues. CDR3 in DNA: TGTGCCATCAGTGAGTCCCTACTCCGAGACAGGGGAGATGGCTACACCTTC. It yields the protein CAISESLLRDRGDGYTF.

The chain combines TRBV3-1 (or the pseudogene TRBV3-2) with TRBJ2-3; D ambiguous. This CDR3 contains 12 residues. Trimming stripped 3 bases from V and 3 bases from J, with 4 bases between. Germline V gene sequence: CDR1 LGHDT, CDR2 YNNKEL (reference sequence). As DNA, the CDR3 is TGTGCCAGCAGCCAGTATACAGATACGCAGTATTTT. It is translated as CASSQYTDTQYF.

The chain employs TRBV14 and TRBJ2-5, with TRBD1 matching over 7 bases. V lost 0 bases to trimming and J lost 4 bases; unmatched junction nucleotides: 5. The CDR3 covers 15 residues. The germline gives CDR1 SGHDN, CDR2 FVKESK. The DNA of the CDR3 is TGTGCCAGCAGCCAAGACGACAGGGTATCAGAGACCCAGTACTTC. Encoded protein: CASSQDDRVSETQYF. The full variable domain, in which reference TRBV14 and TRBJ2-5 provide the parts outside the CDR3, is EAGVTQFPSHSVIEKGQTVTLRCDPISGHDNLYWYRRVMGKEIKFLLHFVKESKQDESGMPNNRFLAERTGGTYSTLKVQPAELEDSGVYFCASSQDDRVSETQYFGPGTRLLVL.

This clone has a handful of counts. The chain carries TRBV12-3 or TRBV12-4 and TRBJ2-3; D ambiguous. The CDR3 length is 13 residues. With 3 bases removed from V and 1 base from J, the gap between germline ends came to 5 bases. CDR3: CASSFGGTDTQYF. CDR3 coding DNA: TGTGCCAGCAGTTTCGGAGGCACAGATACGCAGTATTTT.

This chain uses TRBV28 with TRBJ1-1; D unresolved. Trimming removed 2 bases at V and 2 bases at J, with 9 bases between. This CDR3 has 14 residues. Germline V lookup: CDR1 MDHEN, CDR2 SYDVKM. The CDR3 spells CASSLDTDNTEAFF. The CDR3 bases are TGTGCCAGCAGTTTAGACACAGACAACACTGAAGCTTTCTTT.